A selection of T cell receptor beta chains follows, all from one sample in a study of blood T cell repertoires in COVID-19. Clones were read by immunoSEQ multiplex PCR, and TCRdb kept only the in-frame ones, dropping some. This table has roughly 250,000 clones, about nine tenths appearing once. Material for sequencing was PBMCs or T cells enriched from blood (not recorded which). Receptors originate from a young woman with acute COVID-19. Each CDR3 is given without its conserved first and last residue. Each record gives: J gene, clone size, V gene, CDR3 protein. For some rows the clone size is stated as once, few or many, or as a class when expanded; others skip it.

J gene: TRBJ1-4
clone size: NA
V gene: TRBV5-1
CDR3 protein: ASSPTAQEKLF

J gene: TRBJ2-1
clone size: once
V gene: TRBV2
CDR3 protein: ASSGVGQEYNEQF

J gene: TRBJ2-7
clone size: NA
V gene: TRBV27
CDR3 protein: ASSLRGQAYEQY

J gene: TRBJ1-1
clone size: NA
V gene: TRBV28
CDR3 protein: ASSTPGDTEAF

J gene: TRBJ1-1
clone size: NA
V gene: TRBV2
CDR3 protein: ASTAWTAPEAF

J gene: TRBJ1-1
clone size: NA
V gene: TRBV19
CDR3 protein: ASSPESEAKEAF

J gene: TRBJ2-1
clone size: NA
V gene: TRBV5-1
CDR3 protein: ASSLASGGLFNEQF

J gene: TRBJ1-1
clone size: NA
V gene: TRBV5-1
CDR3 protein: ASRTGRDEAF

J gene: TRBJ2-7
clone size: NA
V gene: TRBV6-2/TRBV6-3
CDR3 protein: ASSLPQGRDEQY

J gene: TRBJ2-1
clone size: NA
V gene: TRBV6-5
CDR3 protein: ASSYSKGLYNEQF

J gene: TRBJ2-1
clone size: NA
V gene: TRBV5-1
CDR3 protein: ASSLGQGWDEQF

J gene: TRBJ2-3
clone size: NA
V gene: TRBV12-3/TRBV12-4
CDR3 protein: ASSHQGRDTQY

J gene: TRBJ2-7
clone size: few
V gene: TRBV5-6
CDR3 protein: ASSKTGTYEQY

J gene: TRBJ1-5
clone size: NA
V gene: TRBV6-5
CDR3 protein: ASSYSRTGNQPQH

J gene: TRBJ1-2
clone size: NA
V gene: TRBV6-6
CDR3 protein: ASSWDRVDGYT

J gene: TRBJ2-7
clone size: NA
V gene: TRBV5-1
CDR3 protein: ASTPGGLAYEQY

J gene: TRBJ1-2
clone size: NA
V gene: TRBV6-5
CDR3 protein: ASRTSNYGYT

J gene: TRBJ1-1
clone size: once
V gene: TRBV5-1
CDR3 protein: ASSSEGQGDEAF

J gene: TRBJ1-6
clone size: once
V gene: TRBV23-1
CDR3 protein: ARGMRGNRLQSPLH

J gene: TRBJ2-3
clone size: NA
V gene: TRBV4-2
CDR3 protein: ASSQYWQGADTQY

J gene: TRBJ2-3
clone size: NA
V gene: TRBV6-1
CDR3 protein: ASSEARGEGDTQY

J gene: TRBJ1-6
clone size: once
V gene: TRBV27
CDR3 protein: ASSPGGRSYNSPLH

J gene: TRBJ1-4
clone size: NA
V gene: TRBV6-5
CDR3 protein: ASSYSRGNEKLF

J gene: TRBJ2-7
clone size: NA
V gene: TRBV29-1
CDR3 protein: SVDRPYEQY

J gene: TRBJ1-3
clone size: NA
V gene: TRBV2
CDR3 protein: ASSFRGQGGNTIY

J gene: TRBJ2-7
clone size: NA
V gene: TRBV18
CDR3 protein: ASSPRQQSSYEQY

J gene: TRBJ2-5
clone size: NA
V gene: TRBV10-3
CDR3 protein: ASGTQETQY

J gene: TRBJ1-5
clone size: NA
V gene: TRBV6-5
CDR3 protein: ASTARRISNQPQH

J gene: TRBJ1-1
clone size: NA
V gene: TRBV2
CDR3 protein: ASSGEQAVPEAF

J gene: TRBJ1-5
clone size: NA
V gene: TRBV7-8
CDR3 protein: ASSFALKDQPQH

J gene: TRBJ2-7
clone size: NA
V gene: TRBV6-5
CDR3 protein: ASSYSFQEGAKQY

J gene: TRBJ2-7
clone size: NA
V gene: TRBV6-5
CDR3 protein: ASSSGGGIYEQY

J gene: TRBJ2-7
clone size: NA
V gene: TRBV10-2
CDR3 protein: ASKLRTGPPYEQY

J gene: TRBJ1-5
clone size: NA
V gene: TRBV19
CDR3 protein: ASSTGTGSGNQPQH